The next 8 T cell receptor beta chains were all read from a single sample in a study of T cells after posttransplantation cyclophosphamide. TCRdb's table, derived via immunoSEQ multiplex PCR, lists solely in-frame clones and lacks some. The repertoire holds approximately 30,000 clones, with around nine tenths as singletons. Cells defined as naive were viable CD3+CD4+ or CD3+CD8+ and CCR7+CD45RA+CD45RO-CD95-CD27+CD28+. Sequencing was done on a sample of naive CD4+ T cells sorted from PBMCs. These receptors were collected from a woman aged 60-75 years in good health, CMV-negative, and a related stem cell transplant donor.

This rearrangement joins TRBV7-8 to TRBJ2-1; 7 nucleotides align to TRBD2. The germline gives CDR1 SGHVS, CDR2 FQNEAQ. Trimming removed 5 bases from V and 9 bases from J; junction bases left unmatched: 13. This CDR3 is 15 amino acids long. The CDR3 DNA reads TGTGCCAGCAGCATACCCCTAGCGGCGGGGGTTGAGCAGTTCTTC. It yields the protein CASSIPLAAGVEQFF.

This clone has only one observation. The J gene is TRBJ1-2, the V gene TRBV4-1, with D perhaps matching TRBD1 (6 bases). The V end lost 1 base, the J end lost 5 bases, and 20 bases lay between the germline ends. The CDR3 has 17 amino acids. The germline V gene encodes CDR1 MGHRA and CDR2 YSYEKL. The DNA of the CDR3 is TGCGCCAGCAGCCAAGCCGAGGGGGGGCTCTTCTTATATGGCTACACCTTC. It codes for CASSQAEGGLFLYGYTF.

The V call is TRBV2, the J call TRBJ2-4; 10 nucleotides line up with TRBD2. With 5 bases clipped from V and 1 base from J, the junction kept 5 bases outside the gene matches. The CDR3 covers 16 residues. Germline V gene data show CDR1 as SNHLY and CDR2 as FYNNEI. The CDR3 coding sequence is TGTGCCAGCAGTACTAGCGGGGCGCGGGCCAAAAACATTCAGTACTTC. Protein: CASSTSGARAKNIQYF.

CDR3 sequence reads: CAWDFQGANTEAFF. The CDR3 coding sequence is TGTGCCTGGGACTTTCAGGGGGCCAACACTGAAGCTTTCTTT. The chain combines TRBV30 with TRBJ1-1; the match to TRBD1 covers 8 bases. There are 14 residues in the CDR3. Germline loops: CDR1 GTSNPN, CDR2 SVGIG (reference sequence). With V trimmed by 5 bases and J by 2 bases, 7 bases remained unmatched.

The chain links TRBV7-2 to TRBJ2-6, with D perhaps matching TRBD1 (5 bases). This CDR3 comprises 15 residues. Germline CDR1 reads SGHTA; CDR2 reads FQGNSA. The ends were cut back, 5 bases at V and 4 bases at J, with 12 bases in the middle. The CDR3 spells CASSPRQPGANVLTF. The CDR3 region has the DNA TGTGCCAGCAGCCCTAGACAGCCCGGGGCCAACGTCCTGACTTTC. The full variable domain, completed using reference TRBV7-2 and TRBJ2-6, is GAGVSQSPSNKVTEKGKDVELRCDPISGHTALYWYRQSLGQGLEFLIYFQGNSAPDKSGLPSDRFSAERTGGSVSTLTIQRTQQEDSAVYLCASSPRQPGANVLTFGAGSRLTVL.

This rearrangement joins TRBV28 to TRBJ1-2, with 10 bases identical to TRBD1. Germline V CDR1 and CDR2: MDHEN, SYDVKM. J was trimmed by 4 bases and V by 6 bases; bases with no gene match: 5. This CDR3 has 14 residues. The CDR3 DNA sequence: TGTGCCAGCAGCACGACAGGGGGCGGCTATGGCTACACCTTC. Its translation is CASSTTGGGYGYTF.

The V gene is TRBV11-3, the J gene TRBJ1-2; 9 bases are shared with TRBD1. From germline, CDR1 is SGHNT and CDR2 YENEEA. The CDR3 is 17 residues long. Trimming cost V 5 bases and J 5 bases; bases outside gene matches: 15. CDR3 amino acids: CASSRGQGSGNPYGYTF. DNA of the CDR3: TGTGCCAGCAGCCGGGGACAGGGAAGTGGGAATCCTTATGGCTACACCTTC. The whole variable domain, remainder taken from reference TRBV11-3 and TRBJ1-2, is EAGVVQSPRYKIIEKKQPVAFWCNPISGHNTLYWYLQNLGQGPELLIRYENEEAVDDSQLPKDRFSAERLKGVDSTLKIQPAELGDSAVYLCASSRGQGSGNPYGYTFGSGTRLTVV.

This chain uses TRBV9 with TRBJ2-5, with D possibly matching TRBD2 (5 bases). V lost 2 bases and J 11 bases, leaving 16 bases between the germline ends. Germline CDR1 is SGDLS and CDR2 is YYNGEE. The CDR3 runs 13 residues. CDR3 in DNA: TGTGCCAGCAGCGTTACGCTCGGTGGGGAGCAGTACTTC. Amino acid sequence: CASSVTLGGEQYF.